The clone carrying this T cell receptor (beta chain) was seen a few times. What it binds is unknown. Trimming at V came to 2 bases and at J to 8 bases, leaving 3 bases not matched to a gene. Germline V gives CDR1 SGHDT, CDR2 YYEEEE. The CDR3 loop spans 13 amino acids. Each CDR3 protein gets one entry after TCRdb re-called the reads with MiXCR. The table shows thousands of distinct CDR3 sequences, with roughly 17% occurring only once. The data stem from a study of liver allograft versus peripheral blood T cells. Study information: In transplanted livers, T cell receptor repertoires were compared with those found in the recipients' peripheral blood. Study findings and constraints: Repertoires found inside liver allografts reportedly differed from T cell receptor repertoires in peripheral blood.

The TCR was taken from a human patient who had a liver transplant. The graft donor may have given rise to some T cells. The V call is TRBV5-6, the J call TRBJ1-1; 10 bases are shared with TRBD1. CDR3 nucleotides: TGTGCCAGCAGCTTAAGACAGGGGGCCGAAGCTTTCTTT. Its translation: CASSLRQGAEAFF.